This is a list of T cell receptor beta chains from one sample in a study of T-cell memory formation after mild COVID-19. TCRdb recomputed calls from the 5' RACE reads with MiXCR, one row per CDR3 protein. Among about 340,000 distinct CDR3 sequences listed, roughly 13% were seen once. Sequencing was done on a sample of PBMCs or a T cell subset sorted from them (not recorded which). The receptors come from a man younger than 30 who had mild COVID-19 (a few samples of this study predate the infection). Cell type and time point are not known. The CDR3 runs from the conserved cysteine through the conserved F or W. The D gene is left open where the match is weak. Expanded clones get a size class; other rows say once, few or many, or leave the size out.

.	TRBV5-1	.	TRBJ2-2	CASSLIGDGELFF	TGCGCCAGCAGCTTGATCGGGGATGGGGAGCTGTTTTTT
many	TRBV20-1	TRBD2	TRBJ2-1	CSARTSGDEQFF	TGCAGTGCCCGGACTAGCGGGGATGAGCAGTTCTTC
.	TRBV29-1	.	TRBJ1-4	CSVAGEWGEKLFF	TGCAGCGTTGCAGGGGAGTGGGGTGAAAAACTGTTTTTT
.	TRBV6-5	.	TRBJ2-7	CASSGIAGDTYEQYF	TGTGCCAGCAGCGGTATCGCCGGGGACACCTACGAGCAGTACTTC
.	TRBV11-3	TRBD2	TRBJ2-2	CASSSTREGINTGELFF	TGTGCCAGCAGCTCCACACGGGAGGGGATCAACACCGGGGAGCTGTTTTTT
.	TRBV4-1	TRBD1	TRBJ2-4	CASSQAPGQKNIQYF	TGCGCCAGCAGCCAAGCTCCGGGACAGAAAAACATTCAGTACTTC
few	TRBV7-3	.	TRBJ2-3	CASSLTGRGRSSDTQYF	TGTGCCAGCAGCTTAACGGGACGGGGGCGGTCAAGCGATACGCAGTATTTT
.	TRBV4-3	.	TRBJ2-3	CASSLAGHADTQYF	TGCGCCAGCAGCCTCGCGGGACACGCAGATACGCAGTATTTT
few	TRBV20-1	.	TRBJ1-1	CSASPQGGTEAFF	TGCAGTGCTAGCCCCCAAGGGGGGACTGAAGCTTTCTTT
.	TRBV6-5	.	TRBJ2-7	CASSQGGISSYEQYF	TGTGCCAGCAGCCAGGGGGGCATTTCATCCTACGAGCAGTACTTC
few	TRBV4-3	.	TRBJ2-1	CASSQGLWSYNEQFF	TGCGCCAGCAGCCAAGGGTTGTGGTCCTACAATGAGCAGTTCTTC
few	TRBV20-1	.	TRBJ1-2	CSARVVYGYTF	TGCAGTGCTAGAGTGGTTTATGGCTACACCTTC
few	TRBV5-1	TRBD2	TRBJ2-2	CASSLAVRGAPGELFF	TGCGCCAGCAGCTTGGCGGTGCGGGGGGCTCCCGGGGAGCTGTTTTTT
many	TRBV20-1	.	TRBJ2-2	CSAGAKNTGELFF	TGCAGTGCGGGGGCTAAGAACACCGGGGAGCTGTTTTTT
.	TRBV7-2	.	TRBJ2-3	CASSLQGALGDTQYF	TGTGCCAGCAGCCTCCAAGGGGCCCTGGGAGATACGCAGTATTTT
few	TRBV7-2	TRBD2	TRBJ2-3	CASSLGPLGGGASDTQYF	TGTGCCAGCAGCTTGGGGCCCCTTGGCGGGGGGGCGTCCGATACGCAGTATTTT
.	TRBV7-2	TRBD1	TRBJ2-1	CASSYGTAENEQFF	TGTGCCAGCAGCTATGGGACAGCCGAAAATGAGCAGTTCTTC
few	TRBV25-1	TRBD1	TRBJ2-6	CASSPGGAGANVLTF	TGTGCCAGCAGTCCAGGGGGCGCTGGGGCCAACGTCCTGACTTTC
.	TRBV5-1	TRBD1	TRBJ2-2	CASSFRTGSNTGELFF	TGCGCCAGCAGCTTTCGGACAGGGTCGAACACCGGGGAGCTGTTTTTT
many	TRBV7-9	.	TRBJ1-5	CASSLVDGNQPQHF	TGTGCCAGCAGCTTAGTAGATGGCAATCAGCCCCAGCATTTT
few	TRBV15	.	TRBJ2-4	CATSRGGQAKNIQYF	TGTGCCACCAGCAGAGGGGGCCAGGCCAAAAACATTCAGTACTTC
few	TRBV7-9	.	TRBJ2-6	CASSFLGQSSGANVLTF	TGTGCCAGCAGCTTTCTCGGACAGAGCTCTGGGGCCAACGTCCTGACTTTC
few	TRBV6-5	.	TRBJ2-7	CASSYSGRQHSSYEQYF	TGTGCCAGCAGTTACTCAGGAAGACAACATAGCTCCTACGAGCAGTACTTC
.	TRBV2	.	TRBJ1-2	CASSDHNYGYTF	TGTGCCAGCAGTGACCATAACTATGGCTACACCTTC
.	TRBV28	.	TRBJ1-1	CASSSFHLNTEAFF	TGTGCCAGCAGTTCATTCCATCTGAACACTGAAGCTTTCTTT
.	TRBV10-3	TRBD2	TRBJ2-2	CAISGLAGDTGELFF	TGTGCCATCAGTGGGCTAGCGGGGGACACCGGGGAGCTGTTTTTT
.	TRBV7-2	TRBD1	TRBJ2-3	CASSPTGTGADTQYF	TGTGCCAGCAGCCCAACCGGGACAGGGGCAGATACGCAGTATTTT
.	TRBV7-2	.	TRBJ1-2	CASSPDIRGVNYGYTF	TGTGCCAGCAGTCCAGATATCAGGGGTGTAAACTATGGCTACACCTTC
.	TRBV9	TRBD1	TRBJ1-1	CASSRDSRNTEAFF	TGTGCCAGCAGCCGGGACAGCCGGAACACTGAAGCTTTCTTT
few	TRBV5-1	.	TRBJ2-3	CASSSDHTDTQYF	TGCGCCAGCAGCTCCGATCACACAGATACGCAGTATTTT
.	TRBV20-1	TRBD2	TRBJ2-3	CSAREAGGTDTQYF	TGCAGTGCTAGAGAAGCGGGGGGCACAGATACGCAGTATTTT
many	TRBV24-1	.	TRBJ2-1	CATSDPTGINEQFF	TGTGCCACCAGTGACCCTACAGGGATCAATGAGCAGTTCTTC
.	TRBV27	.	TRBJ2-2	CASSFPGAYTGELFF	TGTGCCAGCAGTTTTCCGGGGGCGTACACCGGGGAGCTGTTTTTT
few	TRBV20-1	.	TRBJ1-5	CSAWRGSNNQPQHF	TGCAGTGCTTGGAGAGGGTCGAATAATCAGCCCCAGCATTTT
once	TRBV20-1	.	TRBJ1-1	CSASEQGLNTEAFF	TGCAGTGCTAGTGAACAGGGCCTAAACACTGAAGCTTTCTTT
.	TRBV18	.	TRBJ2-1	CASSGAMSSYNEQFF	TGTGCCAGCTCTGGGGCGATGAGCTCCTACAATGAGCAGTTCTTC
.	TRBV12-3/TRBV12-4	TRBD1	TRBJ1-4	CASAPQGEEKLFF	TGTGCCAGCGCCCCACAGGGGGAAGAAAAACTGTTTTTT
few	TRBV4-1	TRBD1	TRBJ2-7	CASSQERRQGAYEQYF	TGCGCCAGCAGCCAAGAGAGGAGACAGGGGGCCTACGAGCAGTACTTC
.	TRBV20-1	.	TRBJ1-3	CSARSGPSGNTIYF	TGCAGTGCTAGGTCAGGGCCCTCTGGAAACACCATATATTTT
few	TRBV29-1	TRBD2	TRBJ2-5	CSVGPLAGGETQYF	TGCAGCGTTGGGCCGCTAGCGGGAGGAGAGACCCAGTACTTC
few	TRBV4-3	.	TRBJ2-7	CASSPRPGAVYEQYF	TGCGCCAGCAGCCCGAGGCCAGGAGCAGTTTACGAGCAGTACTTC
many	TRBV4-1	.	TRBJ1-1	CASSPREVTEAFF	TGCGCCAGCAGCCCCCGGGAGGTCACTGAAGCTTTCTTT
.	TRBV5-1	TRBD2	TRBJ2-1	CASALAGNYNEQFF	TGCGCCAGCGCTCTAGCGGGGAATTACAATGAGCAGTTCTTC
.	TRBV7-2	.	TRBJ2-3	CASSVRRGGGAADTQYF	TGTGCCAGCAGCGTCCGACGAGGGGGTGGAGCGGCAGATACGCAGTATTTT
.	TRBV5-1	.	TRBJ1-5	CASSLTGNLNQPQHF	TGCGCCAGCAGCCTGACAGGTAATTTGAATCAGCCCCAGCATTTT
.	TRBV3-2	.	TRBJ1-2	CASSQEPNYGYTF	TGTGCCAGCAGCCAAGAGCCCAACTATGGCTACACCTTC
few	TRBV4-3	TRBD1	TRBJ1-4	CASSQAGGQENEKLFF	TGCGCCAGCAGCCAAGCGGGGGGACAGGAGAATGAAAAACTGTTTTTT